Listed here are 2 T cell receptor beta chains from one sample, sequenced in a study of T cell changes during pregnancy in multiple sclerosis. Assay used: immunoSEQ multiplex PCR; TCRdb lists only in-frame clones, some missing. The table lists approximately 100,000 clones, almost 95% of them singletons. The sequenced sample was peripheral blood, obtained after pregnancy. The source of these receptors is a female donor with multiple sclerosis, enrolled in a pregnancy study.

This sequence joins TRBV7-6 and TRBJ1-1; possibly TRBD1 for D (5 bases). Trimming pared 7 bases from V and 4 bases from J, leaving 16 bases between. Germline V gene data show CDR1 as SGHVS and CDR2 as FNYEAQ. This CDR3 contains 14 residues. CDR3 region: CASISLGGTTEAFF. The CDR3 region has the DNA TGTGCCAGCATATCCCTTGGGGGGACCACTGAAGCTTTCTTT.

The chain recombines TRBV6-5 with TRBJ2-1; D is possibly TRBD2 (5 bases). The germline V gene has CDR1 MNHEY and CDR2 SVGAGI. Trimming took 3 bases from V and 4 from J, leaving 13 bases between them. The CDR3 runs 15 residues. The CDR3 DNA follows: TGTGCCAGCAGTTATGGGCAAGCGGAATACAATGAGCAGTTCTTC. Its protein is CASSYGQAEYNEQFF.